This passage covers 23 T cell receptor beta chains from one sample sequenced in a study of HIV-infected patients and healthy controls. No cell fractionation was done, so the repertoire covers all unsorted peripheral blood T cells. 450 to 600 ng RNA was reverse transcribed with alpha and beta constant-region primers. Alpha and beta chain libraries were made separately by chain-specific third strand synthesis with multiplexing indices. TCRdb called the 5' RACE reads again in MiXCR, with one record for every CDR3 protein. The profile covers 15,000 to 20,000 distinct CDR3 sequences, with 7.5% to 9% appearing a single time and about 2.8% taken by the ten largest. Sequencing was done on a sample of blood. The source of these receptors is an adult in good health.

There are many counts of this clonotype. The rearrangement joins TRBV20-1 to TRBJ1-6; perhaps TRBD1 as D (6 bases). The ends were cut back, 0 bases at V and 8 bases at J, with 8 bases in the middle. This CDR3 is 13 amino acids long. Germline CDR1 is DFQATT and CDR2 is SNEGSKA (reference sequence). DNA for the CDR3: TGCAGTGCTAGAGAGGGGGCTCATTCACCCCTCCACTTT. Amino acids: CSAREGAHSPLHF.

This clonotype showed up many times. V and J are TRBV3-1 and TRBJ1-1, with TRBD1 matching 7 bases. The ends lost 4 bases at V and 0 bases at J; junction bases unmatched: 5. Germline V gene data show CDR1 as LGHDT and CDR2 as YNNKEL (reference sequence). CDR3 length equals 15 residues. DNA for the CDR3: TGTGCCAGCAGCCCCCTGGGACAGCTGAACACTGAAGCTTTCTTT. This translates into CASSPLGQLNTEAFF.

The gene calls are TRBV5-1 and TRBJ2-7, with D uncertain. The CDR3 is 13 residues long. Trimming pared 3 bases from V and 5 bases from J, leaving 12 bases between. Germline CDR1 reads SGHRS; CDR2 reads YFSETQ. In DNA, the CDR3 is TGCGCCAGCAGCTACAAACAAGGGCACGAGCAGTACTTC. Encoded protein: CASSYKQGHEQYF. Based on the CDR3 plus reference TRBV5-1 and TRBJ2-7, the full variable domain is KAGVTQTPRYLIKTRGQQVTLSCSPISGHRSVSWYQQTPGQGLQFLFEYFSETQRNKGNFPGRFSGRQFSNSRSEMNVSTLELGDSALYLCASSYKQGHEQYFGPGTRLTVT.

The genes are TRBV18 and TRBJ2-1; D could derive from TRBD1 or TRBD2 (5 bases each). The CDR3 has 17 residues. Trimming took 6 bases from V and 0 from J, leaving 18 bases between them. Per germline, CDR1 KGHSH and CDR2 LQKENI. CDR3 nucleotide sequence: TGTGCCAGCTCGGGGACCAGGGCCGGAAGCTCCTACAATGAGCAGTTCTTC. It translates to CASSGTRAGSSYNEQFF.

This clonotype was seen repeatedly, ten times or more. The chain employs TRBV6-4 and TRBJ1-1; D remains ambiguous. Trimming stripped 3 bases from V and 0 bases from J, with 5 bases between. The CDR3 is 13 residues long. The germline gives CDR1 MRHNA, CDR2 SNTAGT. CDR3 nucleotide sequence: TGTGCCAGCAGTGAGGCCGTGAACACTGAAGCTTTCTTT. Protein sequence: CASSEAVNTEAFF.

This clonotype was detected many times. V and J are TRBV12-3 or TRBV12-4 and TRBJ2-2; 14 bases are a match to TRBD2. The CDR3 is made up of 18 amino acids. V dropped 5 bases and J dropped 0; count of bases not matched to a gene: 5. CDR3 region: CASSRPGLAGANTGELFF. In nucleotides, the CDR3 is TGTGCCAGCAGTCGCCCGGGACTAGCGGGGGCGAACACCGGGGAGCTGTTTTTT.

The chain combines TRBV11-2 with TRBJ2-3, with 8 bases fitting TRBD2. Germline V gene lookup returns CDR1 SGHAT and CDR2 FQNNGV. V was clipped by 2 bases and J by 0 bases; unmatched bases: 10. The length of the CDR3 is 18 residues. The CDR3 bases are TGTGCCAGCAGCTTATACAGCGGGGGTGGGCTTAGCACAGATACGCAGTATTTT. Protein product: CASSLYSGGGLSTDTQYF.

This clonotype was seen repeatedly, ten times or more. This chain connects TRBV18 to TRBJ1-1; TRBD1 is a possible D gene (5 bases). Germline CDR1 and CDR2: KGHSH and LQKENI. V dropped 1 base and J dropped 0 bases, with 12 bases sitting between them. The CDR3 covers 16 residues. The chain's CDR3 is CASSPQEGRVNTEAFF. The CDR3 DNA follows: TGTGCCAGCTCACCACAGGAGGGACGGGTGAACACTGAAGCTTTCTTT.

This clonotype was picked up many times. This chain links TRBV7-2 with TRBJ1-5; D gene ambiguous. This CDR3 is built from 15 residues. Germline V gene sequence: CDR1 SGHTA, CDR2 FQGNSA. The V and J ends lost 4 bases and 0 bases respectively, with 10 bases between them. The DNA of the CDR3 is TGTGCCAGCAGCTCCCTAGAGGGTAGCAATCAGCCCCAGCATTTT. It translates to CASSSLEGSNQPQHF.

At least ten counts were recorded for this clonotype. The chain is built from TRBV6-2 or TRBV6-3 and TRBJ2-7; D gene uncertain. The V end was cut by 3 bases, the J end by 3 bases, with 9 bases between. The germline gives CDR1 MNHEY, CDR2 SVGEGT. The CDR3 is made up of 13 amino acids. CDR3 bases: TGTGCCAGCAGTTATTGGGTGGTCTACGAGCAGTACTTC. The encoded protein is CASSYWVVYEQYF.

This clonotype was found many times. The genes are TRBV7-3 and TRBJ1-1; tentative D call: TRBD1 (5 bases). CDR3 length: 15 residues. Germline CDR1 and CDR2: SGHTA and FQGTGA. Trimming stripped 0 bases from V and 5 bases from J, with 13 bases between. The CDR3 region is CASSLTGRGGTEAFF. The CDR3 bases are TGTGCCAGCAGCTTAACGGGTCGGGGGGGGACTGAAGCTTTCTTT.

This clonotype was counted between two and nine times. The gene calls are TRBV20-1 and TRBJ1-1; weak D call: TRBD1 (6 bases). V was clipped by 4 bases and J by 4 bases, with 10 bases between them. Germline V gene data show CDR1 as DFQATT and CDR2 as SNEGSKA (reference sequence). This CDR3 is 12 amino acids long. The CDR3 protein is CSANYRATEAFF. The CDR3 DNA sequence: TGCAGTGCTAATTACAGGGCCACTGAAGCTTTCTTT.

This clonotype was detected ten times or more. This CDR3 is CASSLSRAPRGYGYTF. The CDR3, as DNA: TGTGCCAGCAGCCTAAGCAGGGCCCCCCGGGGCTATGGCTACACCTTC. The chain joins TRBV28 to TRBJ1-2, with D possibly being TRBD1 (5 bases). Trimming left V 6 bases short and J 4 bases short, with 21 bases between. This CDR3 is built from 16 residues. CDR1 and CDR2 from the germline V gene are MDHEN and SYDVKM.

In this sample, this clonotype is medium-sized. This chain joins TRBV28 and TRBJ1-3; no firm D call. V gave up 2 bases and J gave up 0 bases, with 8 bases separating them. Germline V gives CDR1 MDHEN, CDR2 SYDVKM. The CDR3 sequence is 15 residues long. This CDR3 is CASSLISLSGNTIYF. The CDR3 coding sequence is TGTGCCAGCAGTTTAATCAGCCTCTCTGGAAACACCATATATTTT.

The CDR3 is CASSYSPSGRAPQYF. The CDR3 DNA is TGTGCCAGCAGTTACTCTCCTAGCGGGAGGGCCCCTCAGTACTTC. The V call is TRBV6-2 or TRBV6-3, the J call TRBJ2-4, with 12 bases lining up with TRBD2. V shed 0 bases, J shed 12 bases, and the junction held 6 bases outside the gene matches. CDR1 is MNHEY and CDR2 is SVGEGT in the germline V gene. This CDR3 is built from 15 residues.

This sequence joins TRBV4-3 and TRBJ2-3, with D possibly being TRBD2 (5 bases). Germline V gene lookup returns CDR1 LGHNA and CDR2 YSLEER. The CDR3 has 15 residues. V lost 1 base and J lost 3, with 11 bases in between. Here the CDR3 reads CASSQARGETDTQYF. The CDR3 DNA sequence: TGCGCCAGCAGCCAAGCTCGGGGTGAGACAGATACGCAGTATTTT.

The chain carries TRBV20-1 and TRBJ2-7; 9 positions agree with TRBD2. The germline V gene encodes CDR1 DFQATT and CDR2 SNEGSKA (reference sequence). This CDR3 is built from 14 residues. With 0 bases clipped from V and 7 bases from J, the junction kept 7 bases outside the gene matches. The CDR3, as DNA: TGCAGTGCTAGAGATTTTGGACTAGCGATAGAGCAGTACTTC. Protein product: CSARDFGLAIEQYF.

This clonotype was counted many times. The junction departs from germline at one end; a sequencing error may be responsible. The V and J genes are TRBV28 and TRBJ2-7; 7 bases map to TRBD2. Germline V gene data show CDR1 as MDHEN and CDR2 as SYDVKM. The CDR3 contains 14 residues. CDR3 region: CASSPPLIRGGADF. DNA for the CDR3: TGTGCCAGCAGTCCTCCTTTGATTCGCGGGGGAGCCGACTTC. The full variable domain, with the rest looked up from reference TRBV28 and TRBJ2-7, is DVKVTQSSRYLVKRTGEKVFLECVQDMDHENMFWYRQDPGLGLRLIYFSYDVKMKEKGDIPEGYSVSREKKERFSLILESASTNQTSMYLCASSPPLIRGGADFGPGTRLTVT.

This clonotype showed up many times. V gene TRBV20-1 combines with J gene TRBJ1-3; 7 bases align to TRBD1. Per the germline V gene, CDR1 is DFQATT and CDR2 is SNEGSKA (reference sequence). V gave up 5 bases and J gave up 0 bases; unmatched junction bases: 7. The CDR3 loop spans 15 amino acids. The CDR3 spells CSAGNRGNSGNTIYF. The CDR3 region has the DNA TGCAGTGCTGGGAACAGGGGAAACTCTGGAAACACCATATATTTT.

This clonotype was seen ten or more times. This chain uses TRBV7-9 with TRBJ1-2; 11 bases align to TRBD1. V shed 5 bases, J shed 8 bases, and the junction held 13 bases outside the gene matches. From germline, CDR1 is SEHNR and CDR2 FQNEAQ (reference sequence). CDR3 length: 16 amino acids. The CDR3 reads CASSPKGQGAFAGYTF. CDR3 coding DNA: TGTGCCAGCAGCCCGAAAGGACAGGGGGCGTTCGCCGGCTACACCTTC.

This clonotype was recorded at least ten times. The chain combines TRBV7-9 with TRBJ2-5; no definite D call. Germline CDR1 reads SEHNR; CDR2 reads FQNEAQ (reference sequence). The CDR3 has 13 residues. Trimming shortened V by 4 bases and J by 2 bases, and 8 bases separated the two germline ends. The CDR3 here is CASSSYSQETQYF. The CDR3, as DNA: TGTGCCAGCAGCTCATACTCTCAAGAGACCCAGTACTTC. Looking up the rest from reference TRBV7-9 and TRBJ2-5 gives the full variable domain: DTGVSQNPRHKITKRGQNVTFRCDPISEHNRLYWYRQTLGQGPEFLTYFQNEAQLEKSRLLSDRFSAERPKGSFSTLEIQRTEQGDSAMYLCASSSYSQETQYFGPGTRLLVL.

This clonotype was picked up many times. J is TRBJ2-3 and V is TRBV20-1, with 8 bases aligning to TRBD2. CDR3 size: 12 residues. Germline CDR1 is DFQATT and CDR2 is SNEGSKA (reference sequence). The trim removed 6 bases at V and 5 bases at J, leaving 4 bases unmatched. The CDR3 protein is CSAGGGEDTQYF. CDR3 DNA sequence: TGCAGTGCCGGGGGGGGGGAAGATACGCAGTATTTT.

In this sample, this clonotype is medium-sized (0.01 to 0.1%). The chain recombines TRBV6-5 with TRBJ1-1, with D unresolved. There are 15 residues in the CDR3. Trimming left V 2 bases short and J 0 bases short, with 10 bases between. Germline CDR1 reads MNHEY; CDR2 reads SVGAGI. The CDR3 region is CASSYDGLMNTEAFF. DNA of the CDR3: TGTGCCAGCAGTTACGACGGACTCATGAACACTGAAGCTTTCTTT.